These 2 T cell receptor beta chains originate from one sample sequenced in a study of blood T cell repertoires in COVID-19. The method was immunoSEQ multiplex PCR; TCRdb's version includes in-frame clones alone and lacks a portion of them. The repertoire includes 380,000 or so clones, roughly nine tenths of them detected once, and 0.95% to 1.5% sits in the top ten. Sequencing was carried out using peripheral blood. These receptor sequences come from a man between 40 and 49 years old with acute or convalescent COVID-19.

V and J are TRBV15 and TRBJ1-1; 7 bases are shared with TRBD1. Germline CDR1 and CDR2: LNHNV and YYDKDF (reference sequence). V lost 1 base to trimming and J lost 5 bases; unmatched junction nucleotides: 4. The CDR3 length is 14 residues. DNA for the CDR3: TGTGCCACCAGCAGAGCAGGGGGTCATACTGAAGCTTTCTTT. This gives the protein CATSRAGGHTEAFF.

DNA of the CDR3: TGTGCCAGCAGCCCGGTTCGACAGTGGTACGAGCAGTACTTC. This translates into CASSPVRQWYEQYF. The chain joins TRBV3-1 (or the pseudogene TRBV3-2) to TRBJ2-7; D perhaps matches TRBD1 (5 bases). Germline loops: CDR1 LGHDT, CDR2 YNNKEL (reference sequence). The CDR3 runs 14 residues. The germline V and J ends were trimmed by 4 bases and 4 bases, with 14 bases remaining between them.